A selection of T cell receptor beta chains follows, all from one sample in a study of T-cell memory formation after mild COVID-19. TCRdb analysed the 5' RACE reads with MiXCR anew, one entry per CDR3 protein. The data hold 250,000 to 350,000 distinct CDR3 sequences, with around 15% observed a single time. Material: PBMCs or a T cell subset sorted from them (not recorded which). Receptors were obtained from a man aged 18 to 30 who had mild COVID-19 (a few samples of this study predate the infection). Cell type and time point are not known. Both conserved end residues are part of each CDR3. The D gene is left open where the match is weak. The size field is filled for only some rows; it gives once, few, many or a size class.

cdr3_aa cdr3_nt d_call j_call v_call clone_size
CSASSALTQETQYF TGCAGTGCTAGTAGCGCCCTTACACAGGAGACCCAGTACTTC NA TRBJ2-5 TRBV20-1 NA
CASSFWAGLNSPLHF TGTGCCAGCAGCTTCTGGGCAGGACTTAATTCACCCCTCCACTTT NA TRBJ1-6 TRBV7-9 NA
CASSGRDSADPNEQFF TGTGCCAGCAGCGGGAGGGACTCTGCGGATCCGAATGAGCAGTTCTTC NA TRBJ2-1 TRBV9 NA
CASSGWNNSPLHF TGTGCCAGCAGCGGGTGGAATAATTCACCCCTCCACTTT NA TRBJ1-6 TRBV7-9 NA
CAIKGGRSNTGELFF TGTGCCATCAAAGGCGGCAGGTCGAACACCGGGGAGCTGTTTTTT NA TRBJ2-2 TRBV6-5 few
CASSPALMNTEAFF TGTGCCAGCAGTCCGGCCCTTATGAACACTGAAGCTTTCTTT NA TRBJ1-1 TRBV6-5 NA
CASSDPGGTDTQYF TGTGCCAGCAGTGACCCCGGGGGCACAGATACGCAGTATTTT NA TRBJ2-3 TRBV6-4 many
CASSYGGGFTDTQYF TGTGCCAGCAGTTACGGGGGTGGCTTCACAGATACGCAGTATTTT NA TRBJ2-3 TRBV6-6 few
CASRPGTATEAFF TGTGCCAGCAGGCCAGGGACAGCCACTGAAGCTTTCTTT TRBD1 TRBJ1-1 TRBV12-3/TRBV12-4 few
CASSRSVARGQSPLHF TGTGCCAGCAGCCGATCCGTCGCCAGGGGGCAATCACCCCTCCACTTT TRBD1 TRBJ1-6 TRBV6-5 NA
CASHTGTGGDGYTF TGTGCCAGTCATACTGGGACAGGGGGAGATGGCTACACCTTC TRBD1 TRBJ1-2 TRBV6-2/TRBV6-3 NA
CASSPQFGIGSPLHF TGTGCCAGCAGCCCGCAGTTTGGAATAGGGTCACCCCTCCACTTT NA TRBJ1-6 TRBV12-3/TRBV12-4 few
CASSQDPGGNREAFF TGCGCCAGCAGCCAAGACCCAGGAGGGAACAGGGAAGCTTTCTTT NA TRBJ1-1 TRBV4-1 few